A single sample is the source of the 25 T cell receptor beta chains below, sequenced in a study of T cell repertoires in cytomegalovirus infection (dated 2019 in TCRdb). Sequencer: Illumina HiSeq 1500. Through fastp at Q25 and MiXCR, TCRdb rebuilt clones from the public reads, retaining in-frame beta chains. Each record represents a unique CDR3 protein, reported with the most common genes and DNA among its rows. This sample has a few hundred thousand distinct CDR3 sequences in its table, and over 7.5% of those were observed once. Over 3.5% of the sample lies in the top ten. Sequencing was performed on PBMCs. These receptors all come from a human donor in good health (CMV status not recorded). Some clones in this sample may be carry-over from other donors' samples.

V usage is TRBV10-2 and J usage is TRBJ2-1; the D is unclear. The CDR3 consists of 14 residues. Germline CDR1 WSHSY, CDR2 SAAADI. V lost 10 bases and J lost 0, with 13 bases in between. The CDR3 region has the DNA TGCGCCATTGCAGTGGCGAGCTCCTACAATGAGCAGTTCTTC. It translates to CAIAVASSYNEQFF.

This clonotype was counted a few times. This chain joins TRBV5-4 and TRBJ2-5; 8 bases agree with TRBD2. Germline lookup yields CDR1 SGHNT and CDR2 YYREEE (reference sequence). The CDR3 length is 17 residues. After removal of 1 base from V and 5 bases from J, the junction contained 13 bases not matched to a gene. CDR3: CASSLYRTGGKEETQYF. The CDR3 DNA is TGTGCCAGCAGCTTGTATAGAACGGGAGGGAAGGAGGAGACCCAGTACTTC.

This clonotype has only a few counts. The chain couples TRBV7-9 to TRBJ2-7, with TRBD1 identical over 9 bases. This CDR3 has 14 residues. Trimming removed 2 bases from V and 8 bases from J; junction bases left unmatched: 7. Germline V CDR1 and CDR2: SEHNR, FQNEAQ (reference sequence). CDR3 bases: TGTGCCAGCAGCTTACCGGGACAGGGTCCTCAGCAGTACTTC. This sequence encodes CASSLPGQGPQQYF.

This clonotype was observed at least ten times. The chain couples TRBV7-2 to TRBJ1-2; 8 bases are a match to TRBD1. Germline V gene data show CDR1 as SGHTA and CDR2 as FQGNSA. Trimming at V came to 8 bases and at J to 4 bases, leaving 9 bases not matched to a gene. This CDR3 is built from 14 residues. The CDR3 DNA follows: TGTGCCAGCGGCGAGACAGGGGCCCTCTATGGCTACACCTTC. The encoded protein is CASGETGALYGYTF.

This clonotype was counted a few times. This CDR3 is CASSMPGQGMGYTF. Written as DNA, the CDR3 is TGTGCCAGCAGCATGCCGGGACAGGGGATGGGCTACACCTTC. This chain uses TRBV7-9 with TRBJ1-2, with 10 bases that match TRBD1. Germline CDR1 and CDR2: SEHNR and FQNEAQ (reference sequence). V dropped 5 bases and J dropped 8; count of bases not matched to a gene: 8. The CDR3 is 14 residues long.

DNA for the CDR3: TGTGCCAGCAGTGCCACTTTGGGTAAAACTGAAGCTTTCTTT. It specifies CASSATLGKTEAFF. V gene TRBV28 combines with J gene TRBJ1-1; D is unclear. The CDR3 is made up of 14 amino acids. V lost 5 bases and J 5 bases, leaving 15 bases between the germline ends. Per germline, CDR1 MDHEN and CDR2 SYDVKM.

This clonotype has more than one count but fewer than ten. The rearrangement links TRBV28 to TRBJ1-2, with 8 bases lining up with TRBD1. Germline values: CDR1 MDHEN, CDR2 SYDVKM. V lost 5 bases and J lost 3; bases outside the gene matches: 11. This CDR3 has 16 amino acids. The CDR3 reads CASSSARQGKDYGYTF. In nucleotides, the CDR3 is TGTGCCAGCAGTAGCGCGCGACAGGGGAAAGACTATGGCTACACCTTC.

The V gene is TRBV4-1, the J gene TRBJ2-1; 7 nucleotides align to TRBD2. The CDR3 is 15 residues long. Germline V gene sequence: CDR1 MGHRA, CDR2 YSYEKL. Trimming took 4 bases from V and 9 from J; bases not matched to a gene: 12. CDR3 in amino acids: CASSRGGTRSPEQFF. DNA for the CDR3: TGCGCCAGCAGCCGGGGAGGGACGAGGAGCCCTGAGCAGTTCTTC.

The V gene is TRBV7-2, the J gene TRBJ1-4; TRBD1 might be the D (6 bases). This CDR3 region has 16 residues. Germline CDR1 SGHTA, CDR2 FQGNSA. Trimming took 5 bases from V and 4 from J, leaving 17 bases between them. CDR3 coding DNA: TGTGCCAGCAGCCCCCGAGTGGGACAAGTTAATGAAAAACTGTTTTTT. Protein: CASSPRVGQVNEKLFF.

In its sample, this clonotype was seen a few times. J is TRBJ1-3 and V is TRBV7-2; D might be TRBD1 (6 bases). Germline CDR1 SGHTA, CDR2 FQGNSA. Trimming stripped 4 bases from V and 4 bases from J, with 17 bases between. The CDR3 consists of 16 residues. In DNA, the CDR3 is TGTGCCAGCAGCTCCTATTTGGACAGATCCGGAAACACCATATATTTT. Its protein product is CASSSYLDRSGNTIYF. Full variable domain (remainder filled in from reference TRBV7-2 and TRBJ1-3): GAGVSQSPSNKVTEKGKDVELRCDPISGHTALYWYRQSLGQGLEFLIYFQGNSAPDKSGLPSDRFSAERTGGSVSTLTIQRTQQEDSAVYLCASSSYLDRSGNTIYFGEGSWLTVV.

Note on this clonotype: A much larger clone is a single base away; this may be a read error. CDR3 DNA sequence: TGTGCCAGCAGCCGCCCGGACAGGGGAAACATTCAGTACTTC. This gives the protein CASSRPDRGNIQYF. This rearrangement joins TRBV7-2 to TRBJ2-4, with TRBD1 identical over 9 bases. V dropped 5 bases and J dropped 6; count of bases not matched to a gene: 5. CDR1 SGHTA and CDR2 FQGNSA come from the germline V gene. The CDR3 contains 14 residues.

This clonotype came up a few times. This chain uses TRBV7-2 with TRBJ1-1; 7 positions match TRBD1. Trimming removed 5 bases from V and 4 bases from J; junction bases left unmatched: 7. The CDR3 runs to 14 residues. Germline V gives CDR1 SGHTA, CDR2 FQGNSA. CDR3 DNA: TGTGCCAGCAGCCTGACAGGGTTGGGCACTGAAGCTTTCTTT. It encodes CASSLTGLGTEAFF.

The genes are TRBV2 and TRBJ2-6, with D possibly called TRBD1 or TRBD2 (5 bases each). CDR1 is SNHLY, CDR2 FYNNEI, per germline. This CDR3 has 16 residues. Trimming removed 6 bases at V and 2 bases at J, with 14 bases between. Written as DNA, the CDR3 is TGTGCCAGCAGGGGGACGTTGCTACCTGGGGCCAACGTCCTGACTTTC. Its protein is CASRGTLLPGANVLTF. The entire variable domain, with the rest obtained from reference TRBV2 and TRBJ2-6, is as follows: EPEVTQTPSHQVTQMGQEVILRCVPISNHLYFYWYRQILGQKVEFLVSFYNNEISEKSEIFDDQFSVERPDGSNFTLKIRSTKLEDSAMYFCASRGTLLPGANVLTFGAGSRLTVL.

The V call is TRBV6-5, the J call TRBJ2-7, with a possible D match to TRBD1 (5 bases). Trimming removed 2 bases at V and 2 bases at J, with 7 bases between. The germline gives CDR1 MNHEY, CDR2 SVGAGI. The CDR3 totals 13 residues. CDR3 nucleotides: TGTGCCAGCAGTTACGGGGCAACCTACGAGCAGTACTTC. Translating gives CASSYGATYEQYF.

V gene TRBV4-2 combines with J gene TRBJ1-1; D is uncertain. Germline CDR1 reads LGHNA; CDR2 reads YNFKEQ. This CDR3 spans 16 amino acids. Trimming cost V 0 bases and J 2 bases, with 13 bases left between them. CDR3 in amino acids: CASSQDSRQTNTEAFF. The CDR3 DNA sequence: TGTGCCAGCAGCCAAGATTCTAGGCAGACTAACACTGAAGCTTTCTTT.

This clonotype was observed a handful of times. The V and J genes are TRBV24-1 and TRBJ2-1, with TRBD2 matching 7 bases. CDR3 length equals 14 residues. CDR1 is KGHDR, CDR2 SFDVKD, per germline. Losses at the gene ends were 0 bases for V and 8 bases for J; bases not matched to a gene: 3. The CDR3 nucleotides read TGTGCCACCAGTGATTTGCGGGGGGATGATGAGCAGTTCTTC. Encoded protein: CATSDLRGDDEQFF.

This clonotype was counted many times. V is TRBV4-2 and J is TRBJ1-1; 10 positions agree with TRBD1. The V segment lost 4 bases and the J segment 1 base; nucleotides outside the gene matches: 3. CDR1 is LGHNA, CDR2 YNFKEQ, per germline. The CDR3 spans 15 residues. Here the CDR3 reads CASSPWTGGNTEAFF. CDR3 DNA sequence: TGTGCCAGCAGCCCATGGACAGGGGGGAACACTGAAGCTTTCTTT.

With respect to this clonotype: The junction shows a germline mismatch at one end, possibly a read error. The chain has TRBV20-1 and TRBJ2-7, with D possibly being TRBD2 (7 bases). This CDR3 is 14 amino acids long. Per the germline V gene, CDR1 is DFQATT and CDR2 is SNEGSKA (reference sequence). CDR3 coding DNA: TGCAGTGCTCGTGTCGGGGGGCCCTCCAACGAGCAGTACTTC. It specifies CSARVGGPSNEQYF.

This clonotype was observed at least ten times. This chain connects TRBV7-2 to TRBJ2-3; D is uncertain. Per germline, CDR1 SGHTA and CDR2 FQGNSA. The CDR3 extends over 13 amino acids. The V end lost 5 bases, the J end lost 5 bases, and 11 bases lay between the germline ends. CDR3 loop: CASSPSPGDTQYF. The CDR3 nucleotides are TGTGCCAGCAGCCCGTCACCTGGAGATACGCAGTATTTT.

There are many counts of this clonotype. The CDR3 is CASSNAGEQFF. The CDR3 region has the DNA TGTGCCAGCAGTAATGCAGGGGAGCAGTTCTTC. The chain links TRBV12-3 or TRBV12-4 to TRBJ2-1; D possibly corresponds to TRBD1 (5 bases). The V gene lost 5 bases and the J gene lost 10 bases, with 9 bases spanning the gap. This CDR3 comprises 11 residues.

This clonotype was counted at least ten times. This chain links TRBV12-3 or TRBV12-4 with TRBJ1-6; D is ambiguous. The CDR3 contains 16 residues. V was clipped by 7 bases and J by 0 bases, with 13 bases between them. The DNA for the CDR3 is TGTGCCAGCACCTTTAAACTGAGCTCCTATAATTCACCCCTCCACTTT. Translating it yields CASTFKLSSYNSPLHF.

This clonotype was counted at least ten times. V usage is TRBV7-8 and J usage is TRBJ2-1, with 7 bases aligning to TRBD1. Germline-derived CDR1 and CDR2 are SGHVS and FQNEAQ. The CDR3 is made up of 15 amino acids. Germline trimming cut 3 bases from V and 5 bases from J; bases unmatched to any gene: 7. The CDR3 sequence is CASSFQGELNNEQFF. The CDR3 nucleotides read TGTGCCAGCAGCTTTCAGGGGGAGCTGAACAATGAGCAGTTCTTC. The full variable domain, in which reference TRBV7-8 and TRBJ2-1 provide the parts outside the CDR3, is GAGVSQSPRYKVAKRGQDVALRCDPISGHVSLFWYQQALGQGPEFLTYFQNEAQLDKSGLPSDRFFAERPEGSVSTLKIQRTQQEDSAVYLCASSFQGELNNEQFFGPGTRLTVL.

The chain couples TRBV7-9 to TRBJ1-1; D is perhaps TRBD1 (6 bases). The CDR3 totals 11 residues. V was pared by 10 bases and J by 3 bases, with 9 bases between. Germline-derived CDR1 and CDR2 are SEHNR and FQNEAQ (reference sequence). In nucleotides, the CDR3 is TGTGCCATACAGGGTTACACTGAAGCTTTCTTT. Encoded protein: CAIQGYTEAFF.

This chain's CDR3 is CSARGWGPSYEQYF. The CDR3, as DNA: TGCAGTGCTAGAGGTTGGGGACCTTCATACGAGCAGTACTTC. The chain uses TRBV20-1 and TRBJ2-7, with D possibly called TRBD1 or TRBD2 (5 bases each). Germline CDR1 reads DFQATT; CDR2 reads SNEGSKA (reference sequence). V was clipped by 1 base and J by 4 bases, with 14 bases between them. The CDR3 spans 14 residues.

This clonotype came up a few times. The J gene is TRBJ1-6, the V gene TRBV12-3 or TRBV12-4; D is perhaps TRBD1 (6 bases). The V and J ends lost 6 bases and 12 bases respectively, with 12 bases between them. The CDR3 consists of 12 residues. In nucleotides, the CDR3 is TGTGCCAGCAGACAACAGGGTAAACCCCTCCACTTT. Protein sequence: CASRQQGKPLHF.